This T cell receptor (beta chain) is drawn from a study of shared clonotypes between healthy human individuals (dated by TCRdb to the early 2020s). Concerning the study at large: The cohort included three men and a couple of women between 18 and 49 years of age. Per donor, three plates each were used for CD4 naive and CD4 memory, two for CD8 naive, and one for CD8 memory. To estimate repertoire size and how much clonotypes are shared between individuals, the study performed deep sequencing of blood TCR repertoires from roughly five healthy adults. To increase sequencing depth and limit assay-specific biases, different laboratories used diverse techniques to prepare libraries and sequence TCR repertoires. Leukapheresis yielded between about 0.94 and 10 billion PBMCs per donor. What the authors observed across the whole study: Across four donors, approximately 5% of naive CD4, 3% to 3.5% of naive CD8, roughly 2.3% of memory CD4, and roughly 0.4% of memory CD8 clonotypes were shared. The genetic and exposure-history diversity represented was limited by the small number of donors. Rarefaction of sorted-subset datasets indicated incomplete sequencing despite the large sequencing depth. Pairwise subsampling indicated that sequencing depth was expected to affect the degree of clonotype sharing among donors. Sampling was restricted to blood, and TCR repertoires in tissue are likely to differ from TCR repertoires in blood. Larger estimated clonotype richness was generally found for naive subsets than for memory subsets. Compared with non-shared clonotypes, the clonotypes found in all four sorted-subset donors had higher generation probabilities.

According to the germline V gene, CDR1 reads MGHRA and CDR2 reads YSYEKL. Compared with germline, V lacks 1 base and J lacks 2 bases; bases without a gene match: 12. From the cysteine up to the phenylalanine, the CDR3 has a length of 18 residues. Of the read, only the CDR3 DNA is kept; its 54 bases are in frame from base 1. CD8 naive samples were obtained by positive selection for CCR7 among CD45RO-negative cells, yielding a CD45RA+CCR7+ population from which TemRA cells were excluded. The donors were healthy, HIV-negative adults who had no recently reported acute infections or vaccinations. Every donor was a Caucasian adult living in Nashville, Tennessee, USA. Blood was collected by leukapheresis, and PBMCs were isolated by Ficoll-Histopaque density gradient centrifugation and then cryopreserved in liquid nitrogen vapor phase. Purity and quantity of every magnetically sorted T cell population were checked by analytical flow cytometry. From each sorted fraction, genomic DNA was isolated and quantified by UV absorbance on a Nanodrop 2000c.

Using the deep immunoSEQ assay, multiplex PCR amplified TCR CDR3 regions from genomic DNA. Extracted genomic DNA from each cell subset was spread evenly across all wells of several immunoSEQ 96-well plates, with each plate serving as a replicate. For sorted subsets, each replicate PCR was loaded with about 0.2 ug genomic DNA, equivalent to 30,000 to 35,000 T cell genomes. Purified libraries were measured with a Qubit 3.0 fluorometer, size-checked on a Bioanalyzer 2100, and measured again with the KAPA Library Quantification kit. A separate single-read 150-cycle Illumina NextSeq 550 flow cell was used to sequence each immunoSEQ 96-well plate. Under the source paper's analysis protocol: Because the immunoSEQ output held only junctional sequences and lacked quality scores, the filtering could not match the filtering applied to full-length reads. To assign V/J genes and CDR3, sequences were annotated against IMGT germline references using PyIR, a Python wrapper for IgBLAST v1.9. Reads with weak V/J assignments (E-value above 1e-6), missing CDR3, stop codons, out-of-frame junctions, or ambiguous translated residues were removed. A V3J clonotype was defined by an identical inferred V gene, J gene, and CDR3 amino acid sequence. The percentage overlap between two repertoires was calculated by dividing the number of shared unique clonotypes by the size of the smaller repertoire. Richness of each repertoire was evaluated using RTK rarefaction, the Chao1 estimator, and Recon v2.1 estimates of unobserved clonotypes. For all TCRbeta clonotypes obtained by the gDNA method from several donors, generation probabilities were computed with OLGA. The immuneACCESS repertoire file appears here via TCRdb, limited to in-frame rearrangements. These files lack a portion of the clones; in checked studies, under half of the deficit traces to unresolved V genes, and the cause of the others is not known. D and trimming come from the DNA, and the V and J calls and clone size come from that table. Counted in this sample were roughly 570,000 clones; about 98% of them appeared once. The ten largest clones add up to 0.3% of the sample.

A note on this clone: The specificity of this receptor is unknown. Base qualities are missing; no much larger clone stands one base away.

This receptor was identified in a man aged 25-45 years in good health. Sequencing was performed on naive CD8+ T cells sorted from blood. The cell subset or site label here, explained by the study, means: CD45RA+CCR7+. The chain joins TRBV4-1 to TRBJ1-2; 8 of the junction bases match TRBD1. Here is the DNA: TGCGCCAGCAGCCAAGCTCCCCCAACAGGGGGGGGGAACTATGGCTACACCTTC. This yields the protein CASSQAPPTGGGNYGYTF.